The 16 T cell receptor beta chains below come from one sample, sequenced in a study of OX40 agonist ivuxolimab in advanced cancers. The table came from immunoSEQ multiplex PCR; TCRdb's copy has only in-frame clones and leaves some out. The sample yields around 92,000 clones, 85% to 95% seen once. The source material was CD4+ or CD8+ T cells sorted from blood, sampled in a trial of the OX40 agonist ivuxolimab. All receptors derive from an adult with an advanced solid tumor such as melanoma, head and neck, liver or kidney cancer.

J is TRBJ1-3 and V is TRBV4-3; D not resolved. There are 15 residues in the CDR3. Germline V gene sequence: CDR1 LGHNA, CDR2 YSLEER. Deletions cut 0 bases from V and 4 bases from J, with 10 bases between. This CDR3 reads CASSQERAKGNTIYF. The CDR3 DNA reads TGCGCCAGCAGCCAAGAGAGGGCGAAAGGAAACACCATATATTTT.

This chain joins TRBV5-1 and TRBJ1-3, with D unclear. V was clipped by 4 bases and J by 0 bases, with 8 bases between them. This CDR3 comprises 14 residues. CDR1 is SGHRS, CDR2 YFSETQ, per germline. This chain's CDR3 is CASSGGVSGNTIYF. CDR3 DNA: TGCGCCAGCAGCGGTGGGGTCTCTGGAAACACCATATATTTT.

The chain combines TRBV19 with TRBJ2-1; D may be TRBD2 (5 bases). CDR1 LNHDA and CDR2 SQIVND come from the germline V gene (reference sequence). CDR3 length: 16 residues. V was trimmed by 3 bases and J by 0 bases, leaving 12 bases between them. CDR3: CASSMTHGGSYNEQFF. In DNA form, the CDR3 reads TGTGCCAGTAGTATGACACACGGAGGCTCCTACAATGAGCAGTTCTTC.

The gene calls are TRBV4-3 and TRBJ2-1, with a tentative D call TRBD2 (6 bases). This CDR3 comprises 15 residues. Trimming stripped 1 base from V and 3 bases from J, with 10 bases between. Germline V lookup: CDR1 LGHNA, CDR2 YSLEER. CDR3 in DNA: TGCGCCAGCAGCCAAGGAAATAGCGGCTACAATGAGCAGTTCTTC. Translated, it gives CASSQGNSGYNEQFF.

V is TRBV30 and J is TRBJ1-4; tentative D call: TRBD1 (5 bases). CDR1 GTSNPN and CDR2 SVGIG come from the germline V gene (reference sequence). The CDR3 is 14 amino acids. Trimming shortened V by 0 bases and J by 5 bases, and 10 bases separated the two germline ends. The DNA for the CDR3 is TGTGCCTGGAGTGTACCCGGGGCGAATGAAAAACTGTTTTTT. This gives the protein CAWSVPGANEKLFF.

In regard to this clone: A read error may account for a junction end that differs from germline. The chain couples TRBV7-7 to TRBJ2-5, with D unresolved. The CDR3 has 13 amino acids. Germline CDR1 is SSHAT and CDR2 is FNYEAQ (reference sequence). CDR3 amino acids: CASSLPGQETQYF. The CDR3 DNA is TGTGCTAGCAGCTTACCTGGCCAAGAGACCCAGTACTTC.

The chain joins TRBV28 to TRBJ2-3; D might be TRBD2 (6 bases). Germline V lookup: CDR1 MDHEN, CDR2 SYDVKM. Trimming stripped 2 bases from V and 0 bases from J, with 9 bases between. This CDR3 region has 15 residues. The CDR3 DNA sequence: TGTGCCAGCAGTTTACCAGGGACTAGCACAGATACGCAGTATTTT. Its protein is CASSLPGTSTDTQYF.

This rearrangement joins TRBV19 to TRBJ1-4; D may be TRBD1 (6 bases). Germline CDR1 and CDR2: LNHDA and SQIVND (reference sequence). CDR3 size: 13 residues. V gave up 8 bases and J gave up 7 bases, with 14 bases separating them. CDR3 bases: TGTGCCAGTCTAGAGGGGGAGGGTGAAAAACTGTTTTTT. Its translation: CASLEGEGEKLFF.

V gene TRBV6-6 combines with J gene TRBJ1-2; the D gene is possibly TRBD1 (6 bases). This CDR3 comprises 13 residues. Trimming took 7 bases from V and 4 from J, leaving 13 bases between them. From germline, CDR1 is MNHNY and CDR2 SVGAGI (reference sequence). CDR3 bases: TGTGCCAGCAACAGGGAGGCCGTCTATGGCTACACCTTC. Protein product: CASNREAVYGYTF.

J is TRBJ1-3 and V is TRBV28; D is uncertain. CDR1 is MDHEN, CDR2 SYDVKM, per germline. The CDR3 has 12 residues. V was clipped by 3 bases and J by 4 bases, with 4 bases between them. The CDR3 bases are TGTGCCAGCAGTTTTTGGGGAAACACCATATATTTT. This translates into CASSFWGNTIYF.

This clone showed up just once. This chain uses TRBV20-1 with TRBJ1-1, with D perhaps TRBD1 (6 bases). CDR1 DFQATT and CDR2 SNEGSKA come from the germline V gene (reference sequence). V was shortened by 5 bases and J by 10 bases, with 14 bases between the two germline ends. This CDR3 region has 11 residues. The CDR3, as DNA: TGCAGTGCTCCGCGACAGGTTGGAGCTTTCTTT. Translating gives CSAPRQVGAFF.

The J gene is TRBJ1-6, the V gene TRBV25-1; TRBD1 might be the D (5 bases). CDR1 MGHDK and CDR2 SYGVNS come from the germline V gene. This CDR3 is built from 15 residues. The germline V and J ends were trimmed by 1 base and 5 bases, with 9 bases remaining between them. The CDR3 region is CASSESRGNNSPLHF. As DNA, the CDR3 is TGTGCCAGCAGTGAATCGAGGGGAAATAATTCACCCCTCCACTTT.

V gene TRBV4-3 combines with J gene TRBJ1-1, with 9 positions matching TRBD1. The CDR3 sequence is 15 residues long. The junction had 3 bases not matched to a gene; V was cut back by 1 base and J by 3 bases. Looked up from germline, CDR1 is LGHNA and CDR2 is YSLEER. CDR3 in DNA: TGCGCCAGCAGCCAAGTGGGACAGGGATACACTGAAGCTTTCTTT. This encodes CASSQVGQGYTEAFF.

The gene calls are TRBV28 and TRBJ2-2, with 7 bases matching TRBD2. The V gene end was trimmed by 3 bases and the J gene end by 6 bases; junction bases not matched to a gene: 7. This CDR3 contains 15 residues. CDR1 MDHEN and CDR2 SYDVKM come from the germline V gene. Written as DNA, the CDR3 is TGTGCCAGCAGTTTGGGAGGGTTTATGGCCGGGGAGCTGTTTTTT. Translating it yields CASSLGGFMAGELFF.

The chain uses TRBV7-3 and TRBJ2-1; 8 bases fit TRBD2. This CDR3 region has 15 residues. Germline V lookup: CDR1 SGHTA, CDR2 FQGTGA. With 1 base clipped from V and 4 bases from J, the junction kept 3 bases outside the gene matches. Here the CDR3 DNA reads TGTGCCAGCAGCTTAATGTCGGGAGGGTACAATGAGCAGTTCTTC. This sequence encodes CASSLMSGGYNEQFF.

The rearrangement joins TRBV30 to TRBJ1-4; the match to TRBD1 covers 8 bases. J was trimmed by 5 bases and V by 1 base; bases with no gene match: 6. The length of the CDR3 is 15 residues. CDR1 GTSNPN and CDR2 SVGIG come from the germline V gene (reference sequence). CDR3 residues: CAWSGKGTGNEKLFF. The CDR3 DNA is TGTGCCTGGAGTGGAAAAGGGACAGGCAATGAAAAACTGTTTTTT. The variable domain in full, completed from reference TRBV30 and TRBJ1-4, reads SQTIHQWPATLVQPVGSPLSLECTVEGTSNPNLYWYRQAAGRGLQLLFYSVGIGQISSEVPQNLSASRPQDRQFILSSKKLLLSDSGFYLCAWSGKGTGNEKLFFGSGTQLSVL.